The 13 T cell receptor beta chains listed next were all sequenced from one sample in a study of CD8 T cells in ankylosing spondylitis. For these receptors, no antigen is known. Using its own MiXCR run on the 5' RACE reads, TCRdb lists one record per CDR3 protein. The sample has about 540,000 distinct CDR3 sequences, roughly 13% seen once; the top ten hold approximately 6.3%. Broader study findings: Seemingly characteristic of ankylosing spondylitis blood was a TCR beta motif consisting of eight highly homologous variants.

Sequences were obtained from blood, either unsorted or a sorted T cell fraction (not recorded which). The receptors shown here come from a male donor with ankylosing spondylitis.

This clonotype was picked up a small number of times. The chain joins TRBV20-1 to TRBJ2-7; D not resolved. V was pared by 7 bases and J by 0 bases, with 16 bases between. Germline lookup yields CDR1 DFQATT and CDR2 SNEGSKA (reference sequence). CDR3 size: 14 residues. CDR3 sequence: CSEGSVGDSYEQYF. Written as DNA, the CDR3 is TGCAGTGAGGGCAGTGTTGGGGACTCCTACGAGCAGTACTTC.

This clonotype appeared a few times. The chain joins TRBV15 to TRBJ2-7; D is undetermined. Trimming stripped 0 bases from V and 3 bases from J, with 9 bases between. CDR3 length: 14 residues. CDR1 is LNHNV, CDR2 YYDKDF, per germline (reference sequence). The CDR3 region is CATSRDHGRYEQYF. The CDR3 nucleotides are TGTGCCACCAGCAGAGACCACGGACGCTACGAGCAGTACTTC.

The chain has TRBV7-2 and TRBJ2-1; D not certain. The V end lost 1 base, the J end lost 5 bases, and 15 bases lay between the germline ends. The V gene's germline CDR1 is SGHTA and CDR2 FQGNSA. The CDR3 extends over 16 amino acids. The CDR3, as DNA: TGTGCCAGCAGCTTAGAGGTCTATACAGCCCACAATGAGCAGTTCTTC. Protein: CASSLEVYTAHNEQFF.

This clonotype has a handful of counts. This chain uses TRBV5-1 with TRBJ1-5; D unclear. The CDR3 totals 13 residues. Germline CDR1 SGHRS, CDR2 YFSETQ. V was shortened by 4 bases and J by 6 bases, with 11 bases between the two germline ends. CDR3 in amino acids: CASSQNWGQPQHF. CDR3 nucleotide sequence: TGCGCCAGCAGCCAAAATTGGGGTCAGCCCCAGCATTTT.

This clonotype was observed a handful of times. The chain's CDR3 is CASSQGPSEYNEQFF. In DNA, the CDR3 is TGTGCCAGCAGCCAAGGGCCTAGCGAGTACAATGAGCAGTTCTTC. This rearrangement joins TRBV3-1 to TRBJ2-1, with D possibly matching TRBD2 (6 bases). Germline V gene data show CDR1 as LGHDT and CDR2 as YNNKEL (reference sequence). Trimming cost V 1 base and J 4 bases, with 11 bases left between them. The CDR3 contains 15 residues.

The chain employs TRBV5-5 and TRBJ2-1; D is unclear. The germline CDR1 and CDR2 sequences are SGHKS and YYEKEE (reference sequence). This CDR3 is built from 13 residues. Trimming shortened V by 4 bases and J by 5 bases, and 10 bases separated the two germline ends. As DNA, the CDR3 is TGTGCCAGCAGCCCCCATATTGACAATGAGCAGTTCTTC. Translated, it gives CASSPHIDNEQFF.

This clonotype was recorded a few times. The gene calls are TRBV12-3 or TRBV12-4 and TRBJ2-4, with TRBD2 matching over 13 bases. With V trimmed by 4 bases and J by 9 bases, 9 bases remained unmatched. This CDR3 is 16 amino acids long. CDR3 residues: CASSSGLAGTHGIQYF. The CDR3 DNA reads as TGTGCCAGCAGTTCGGGACTAGCGGGGACCCACGGCATTCAGTACTTC.

The chain links TRBV20-1 to TRBJ2-1; 13 nucleotides agree with TRBD2. CDR1 is DFQATT, CDR2 SNEGSKA, per germline (reference sequence). The CDR3 contains 16 residues. The CDR3 nucleotides read TGCAGCGTTGGACTAGCGGGGGACTTAGGGGGTAATGAGCAGTTCTTC. Its protein product is CSVGLAGDLGGNEQFF.

The chain has TRBV12-3 or TRBV12-4 and TRBJ2-1; 10 bases align to TRBD1. J gave up 5 bases and V 6 bases, and 7 bases lay outside the gene matches. The CDR3 extends over 15 amino acids. This CDR3 is CASSDPGTGDNEQFF. In DNA form, the CDR3 reads TGTGCCAGCAGCGACCCCGGGACAGGGGACAATGAGCAGTTCTTC.

The rearrangement joins TRBV5-1 to TRBJ1-1, with TRBD1 identical over 7 bases. Trimming took 2 bases from V and 2 from J; bases not matched to a gene: 9. The germline gives CDR1 SGHRS, CDR2 YFSETQ. The CDR3 runs to 16 residues. The DNA of the CDR3 is TGCGCCAGCAGCTTATGGTTACAGGGGAGCAACACTGAAGCTTTCTTT. This encodes CASSLWLQGSNTEAFF.

This clonotype was seen more than once but under ten times. This chain links TRBV5-1 with TRBJ2-3; TRBD2 matches at 8 bases. The CDR3 contains 12 residues. Germline trimming cut 6 bases from V and 6 bases from J; bases unmatched to any gene: 3. Per the germline V gene, CDR1 is SGHRS and CDR2 is YFSETQ. CDR3 sequence: CASKLADDTQYF. DNA for the CDR3: TGCGCCAGCAAACTAGCGGACGATACGCAGTATTTT.

The table lists this clonotype with a few counts. The chain employs TRBV20-1 and TRBJ2-5; 8 bases match TRBD2. The V gene's germline CDR1 is DFQATT and CDR2 SNEGSKA (reference sequence). Losses at the gene ends were 6 bases for V and 5 bases for J; bases not matched to a gene: 11. The CDR3 length is 14 residues. CDR3 sequence reads: CSAWEREPSETQYF. CDR3 sequence (DNA): TGCAGTGCCTGGGAGCGGGAGCCGAGCGAGACCCAGTACTTC.

J is TRBJ2-3 and V is TRBV25-1, with D possibly called TRBD1 or TRBD2 (5 bases each). CDR3 length: 15 amino acids. Germline CDR1 MGHDK, CDR2 SYGVNS. V lost 3 bases and J lost 6, with 16 bases in between. The CDR3 region has the DNA TGTGCCAGCAGTGACGCCCGCGGGTGGGGGGATACGCAGTATTTT. Its translation is CASSDARGWGDTQYF.